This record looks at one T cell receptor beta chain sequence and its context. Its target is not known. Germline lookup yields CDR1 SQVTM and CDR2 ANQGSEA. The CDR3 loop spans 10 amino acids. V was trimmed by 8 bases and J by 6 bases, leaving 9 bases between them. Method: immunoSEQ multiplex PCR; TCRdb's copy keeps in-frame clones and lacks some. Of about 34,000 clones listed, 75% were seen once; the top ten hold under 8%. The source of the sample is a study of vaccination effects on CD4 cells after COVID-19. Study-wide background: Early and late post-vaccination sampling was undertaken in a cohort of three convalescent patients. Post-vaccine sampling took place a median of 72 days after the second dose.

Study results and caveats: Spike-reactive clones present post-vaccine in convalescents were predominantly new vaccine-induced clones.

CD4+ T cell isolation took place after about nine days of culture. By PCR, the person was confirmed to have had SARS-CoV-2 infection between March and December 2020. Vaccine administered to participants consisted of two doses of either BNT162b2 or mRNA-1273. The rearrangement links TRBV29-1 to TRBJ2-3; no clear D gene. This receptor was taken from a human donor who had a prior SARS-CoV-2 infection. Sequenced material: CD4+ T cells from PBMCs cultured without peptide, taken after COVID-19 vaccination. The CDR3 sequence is CSLGVDTQYF. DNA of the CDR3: TGCAGCCTTGGGGTGGATACGCAGTATTTT.